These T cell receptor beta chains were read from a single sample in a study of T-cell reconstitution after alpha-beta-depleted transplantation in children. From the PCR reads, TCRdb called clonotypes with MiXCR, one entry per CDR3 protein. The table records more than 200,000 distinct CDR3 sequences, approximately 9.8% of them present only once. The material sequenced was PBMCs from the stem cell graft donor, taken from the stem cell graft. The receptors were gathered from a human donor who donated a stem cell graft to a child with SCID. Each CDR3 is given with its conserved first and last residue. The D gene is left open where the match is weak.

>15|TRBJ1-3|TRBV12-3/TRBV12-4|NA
CASSLRASSGNTIYF
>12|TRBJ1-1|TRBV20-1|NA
CSARYQNTEAFF
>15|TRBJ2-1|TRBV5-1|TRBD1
CASSLEPGQYNEQFF
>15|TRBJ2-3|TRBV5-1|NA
CASSLRDFDTDTQYF
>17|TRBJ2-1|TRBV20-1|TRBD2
CSARVGSGGTGYNEQFF
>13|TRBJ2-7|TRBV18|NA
CASSPNRGYEQYF
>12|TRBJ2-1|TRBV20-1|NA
CSAIANRGGQFF
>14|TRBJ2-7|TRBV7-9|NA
CASSLDARAAEQYF
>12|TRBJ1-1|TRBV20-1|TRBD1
CSALLGDRGAFF
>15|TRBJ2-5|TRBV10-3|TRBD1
CAISQTGDGQETQYF
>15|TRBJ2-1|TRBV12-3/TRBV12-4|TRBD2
CASSRPAGDYNEQFF
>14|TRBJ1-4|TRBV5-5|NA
CASRAASTNEKLFF
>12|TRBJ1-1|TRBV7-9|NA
CASSTQGTEAFF
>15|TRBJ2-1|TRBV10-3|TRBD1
CAIRWTGEAGNEQFF
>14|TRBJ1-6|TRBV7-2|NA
CASSYRAHNSPLHF
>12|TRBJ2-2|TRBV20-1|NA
CSAAHWGGELFF
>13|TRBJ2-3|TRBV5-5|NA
CASSRPQADTQYF
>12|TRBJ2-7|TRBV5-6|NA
CASSLSGWEQYF
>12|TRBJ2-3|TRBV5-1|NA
CASSLGGTAQYF
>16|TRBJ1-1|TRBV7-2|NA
CASSLVGGIPNTEAFF
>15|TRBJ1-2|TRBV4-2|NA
CASSPAGANGWGYTF
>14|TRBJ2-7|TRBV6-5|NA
CASSPNSPSYEQYF
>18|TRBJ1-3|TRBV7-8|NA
CASSLRVGAAGAGNTIYF
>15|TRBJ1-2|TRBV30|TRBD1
CAWSVMDRDNYGYTF
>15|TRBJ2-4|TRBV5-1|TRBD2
CASTPLAGGRDIQYF
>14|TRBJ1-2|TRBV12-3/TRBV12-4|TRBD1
CASSPGTGGYGHTF
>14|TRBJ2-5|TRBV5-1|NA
CASRRTVYQETQYF
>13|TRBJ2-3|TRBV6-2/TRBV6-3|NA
CASRDSPADTQYF
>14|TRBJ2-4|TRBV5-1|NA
CASSLGGSWDIQYF
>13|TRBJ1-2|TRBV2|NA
CASSPDKRYGYTF
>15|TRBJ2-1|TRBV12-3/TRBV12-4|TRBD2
CASSFSGGTYNEQFF
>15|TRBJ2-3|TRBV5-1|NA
CASSSWRVGTDTQYF
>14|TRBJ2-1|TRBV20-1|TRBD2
CSAPRGTSYNEQFF
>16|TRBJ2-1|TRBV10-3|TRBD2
CAISEWTSGGVGEQFF
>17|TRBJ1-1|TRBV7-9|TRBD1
CASSLKGAWKSGTEAFF
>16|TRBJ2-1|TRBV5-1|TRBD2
CASSLASSGGLNEQFF
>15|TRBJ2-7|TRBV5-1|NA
CASSLADGGGYEQYF
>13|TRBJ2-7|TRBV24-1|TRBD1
CATSPGQSYEQYF
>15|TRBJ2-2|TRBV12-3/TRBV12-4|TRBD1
CASSPRTGGGGELFF
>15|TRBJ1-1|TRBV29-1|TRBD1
CSVAGTARANTEAFF
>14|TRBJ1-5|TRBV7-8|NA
CATQGNASNQPQHF
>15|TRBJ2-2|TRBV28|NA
CASSFPGTDTGELFF
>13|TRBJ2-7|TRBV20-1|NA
CSARSGSAYEQYF
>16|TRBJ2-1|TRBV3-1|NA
CASSQDPSSSYNEQFF
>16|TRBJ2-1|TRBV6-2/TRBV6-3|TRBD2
CASSTGLADYYNEQFF